This T cell receptor (beta chain) was sequenced for a study of response to subunit inactivated influenza vaccine (dated by TCRdb to the late 2010s). In terms of the full investigation: The study used deep quantitative T cell receptor repertoire profiling to track responses to a trivalent subunit inactivated influenza vaccine. The paper's findings and limits, for the study overall: According to the authors, only a limited number of new T cells may be recruited by each seasonal influenza vaccination.

Note on this clonotype: The antigen it binds to is not known. Qualities for individual bases were not recorded, and no much larger clone is one base off.

From cysteine to phenylalanine, the CDR3 is 14 amino acids long. The DNA shown is the 42-base CDR3, in frame from base 1. The germline ends are 8 bases apart after V is trimmed by 0 bases and J by 6 bases. According to the germline V gene, CDR1 reads LGHNA and CDR2 reads YSLEER. Receptors were amplified or captured by RT-PCR. TCRdb lists the instrument as Illumina HiSeq 2500. The public reads were quality trimmed at Q25 with fastp and then assembled into clones with MiXCR by TCRdb, keeping productive beta chains. When rows share a CDR3 protein, they turn into one entry using the most common DNA and genes. The sample table records roughly 780,000 distinct CDR3 sequences; around 20% of these occur just once. About 11% of the sample lies in the top ten.

The material was PBMCs from blood, obtained about 5 days after vaccination. Recombination linked TRBV4-3 to TRBJ1-4, with no confident D gene call. The TCR was taken from a man in his fifties or sixties who received an inactivated influenza vaccine. Donor details come from another sample of the same person, matched by shared clones. Here is the DNA: TGCGCCAGCAGCCAAGATGCGGGCTATGAAAAACTGTTTTTT. Translation gives CASSQDAGYEKLFF.